Following are 19 T cell receptor beta chains from one sample sequenced in a study of breast tumors, draining lymph nodes, adjacent tissues. Axillary draining lymph nodes of breast cancer patients supplied the node samples. MiXCR was run by TCRdb on the multiplex PCR reads, yielding one entry per CDR3 protein. The sample comprises roughly 260,000 distinct CDR3 sequences, about 30% of which are singletons, and 0.85% to 1.3% rests with the top ten. Sequences were obtained from axillary lymph node tissue. The receptor set was obtained from a female donor with breast cancer. Some clones in this sample may be carry-over from other donors' samples.

The chain is built from TRBV6-6 and TRBJ1-2, with 10 nucleotides matching TRBD1. V gave up 6 bases and J gave up 7 bases; unmatched junction bases: 8. The germline gives CDR1 MNHNY, CDR2 SVGAGI (reference sequence). The CDR3 totals 14 residues. The CDR3 protein is CASRRQGAPVGYTF. CDR3 DNA sequence: TGTGCCAGCAGGCGACAGGGGGCGCCTGTTGGCTACACCTTC.

The J gene is TRBJ2-1, the V gene TRBV5-4, with a tentative D call TRBD1 (6 bases). The CDR3 has 17 amino acids. Germline V CDR1 and CDR2: SGHNT, YYREEE (reference sequence). V was cut by 4 bases and J by 5 bases, with 22 bases left in between. The DNA of the CDR3 is TGTGCCAGCAGCCGCCGACTGACAGGCAATACGAACAATGAGCAGTTCTTC. This encodes CASSRRLTGNTNNEQFF.

Notes on this clonotype: The junction shows a germline mismatch at one end, possibly a read error. The genes are TRBV7-2 and TRBJ2-3, with a possible D match to TRBD2 (7 bases). Germline V gene lookup returns CDR1 SGHTA and CDR2 FQGNSA. The CDR3 spans 16 residues. CDR3 sequence: CASNLGGRGGTDTQYF. DNA of the CDR3: TGTGCCAGCAACTTAGGGGGGAGGGGGGGCACAGATACGCAGTATTTT.

This clonotype showed up just once. The rearrangement links TRBV27 to TRBJ2-7, with a possible D match to TRBD1 (5 bases). The CDR3 runs to 14 residues. V was pared by 2 bases and J by 5 bases, with 13 bases between. The germline CDR1 and CDR2 sequences are MNHEY and SMNVEV (reference sequence). CDR3 sequence: CASSLKDTFHEQYF. The DNA for the CDR3 is TGTGCCAGCAGTTTAAAGGACACCTTCCACGAGCAGTACTTC.

This chain joins TRBV7-6 and TRBJ1-5; TRBD1 matches 9 bases. The germline V gene has CDR1 SGHVS and CDR2 FNYEAQ. The ends lost 9 bases at V and 11 bases at J; junction bases unmatched: 14. The CDR3 extends over 14 amino acids. The CDR3 DNA reads TGTGCCAGTAGCCCGGGACAGGGAGAGGAGACCCAGCATTTT. This translates into CASSPGQGEETQHF.

The chain couples TRBV5-1 to TRBJ1-2; D might be TRBD1 (6 bases). V was pared by 0 bases and J by 4 bases, with 19 bases between. The CDR3 loop spans 17 amino acids. CDR1 and CDR2 (germline): SGHRS, YFSETQ. CDR3 loop: CASSLGPRTEAIYGYTF. The CDR3 DNA reads TGCGCCAGCAGCTTGGGACCCAGGACAGAAGCCATCTATGGCTACACCTTC.

This clonotype was counted a few times. The chain employs TRBV30 and TRBJ1-2, with 9 bases aligning to TRBD1. The CDR3 is 14 amino acids. Trimming at V came to 2 bases and at J to 2 bases, leaving 3 bases not matched to a gene. Germline CDR1 reads GTSNPN; CDR2 reads SVGIG (reference sequence). CDR3 nucleotides: TGTGCCTGGAGTCCGACAGGGGGGAACTATGGCTACACCTTC. Translation gives CAWSPTGGNYGYTF.

This clonotype came up many times. This sequence joins TRBV9 and TRBJ1-3; D not certain. Germline V gives CDR1 SGDLS, CDR2 YYNGEE. V lost 0 bases and J 7 bases, leaving 11 bases between the germline ends. The CDR3 loop spans 14 amino acids. CDR3 bases: TGTGCCAGCAGCGTAGGGACCCCCCCTAACACCATATATTTT. The encoded protein is CASSVGTPPNTIYF. The whole variable domain, remainder taken from reference TRBV9 and TRBJ1-3, is DSGVTQTPKHLITATGQRVTLRCSPRSGDLSVYWYQQSLDQGLQFLIQYYNGEERAKGNILERFSAQQFPDLHSELNLSSLELGDSALYFCASSVGTPPNTIYFGEGSWLTVV.

This rearrangement joins TRBV5-6 to TRBJ2-1, with a tentative D call TRBD2 (6 bases). The V gene lost 7 bases and the J gene lost 7 bases, with 27 bases spanning the gap. Germline values: CDR1 SGHDT, CDR2 YYEEEE. The CDR3 consists of 17 residues. The CDR3 sequence: CASYGLGTDPGGNEQFF. CDR3 DNA sequence: TGTGCCAGCTACGGATTGGGAACGGACCCCGGAGGGAATGAGCAGTTCTTC. The full variable domain, in which reference TRBV5-6 and TRBJ2-1 provide the parts outside the CDR3, is DAGVTQSPTHLIKTRGQQVTLRCSPKSGHDTVSWYQQALGQGPQFIFQYYEEEERQRGNFPDRFSGHQFPNYSSELNVNALLLGDSALYLCASYGLGTDPGGNEQFFGPGTRLTVL.

This clonotype was found many times. This chain connects TRBV20-1 to TRBJ2-1; D is possibly TRBD1 (5 bases). The germline gives CDR1 DFQATT, CDR2 SNEGSKA (reference sequence). Trimming pared 3 bases from V and 8 bases from J, leaving 8 bases between. CDR3 length: 11 residues. The CDR3 loop is CSARKGHEQFF. The DNA of the CDR3 is TGCAGTGCTAGGAAGGGGCATGAGCAGTTCTTC.

This clonotype showed up many times. The V gene is TRBV20-1, the J gene TRBJ2-7; 10 positions agree with TRBD2. This CDR3 spans 15 amino acids. Trimming took 6 bases from V and 7 from J; bases not matched to a gene: 15. CDR1 is DFQATT and CDR2 is SNEGSKA in the germline V gene (reference sequence). The CDR3 protein is CSALTSGPQAGEQYF. Written as DNA, the CDR3 is TGCAGTGCGCTGACTAGCGGGCCTCAAGCAGGGGAGCAGTACTTC.

This clonotype was detected ten times or more. This chain links TRBV29-1 with TRBJ2-7; 10 nucleotides agree with TRBD2. Trimming took 4 bases from V and 5 from J; bases not matched to a gene: 8. The CDR3 spans 14 residues. In germline, CDR1 is SQVTM, CDR2 ANQGSEA. Written as DNA, the CDR3 is TGCAGCGTTGCCCCTAGCGGGAGTGAAAACGAGCAGTACTTC. Translated, it gives CSVAPSGSENEQYF.

This clonotype was counted many times. The J gene is TRBJ1-5, the V gene TRBV2, with TRBD1 matching over 11 bases. CDR1 is SNHLY and CDR2 is FYNNEI in the germline V gene. The CDR3 contains 15 residues. The V segment lost 5 bases and the J segment 5 bases; nucleotides outside the gene matches: 5. This chain's CDR3 is CASSRDRGRDQPQHF. CDR3 DNA sequence: TGTGCCAGCAGTCGGGACAGGGGGAGAGATCAGCCCCAGCATTTT. Full variable domain (missing parts from reference TRBV2 and TRBJ1-5): EPEVTQTPSHQVTQMGQEVILRCVPISNHLYFYWYRQILGQKVEFLVSFYNNEISEKSEIFDDQFSVERPDGSNFTLKIRSTKLEDSAMYFCASSRDRGRDQPQHFGDGTRLSIL.

The chain links TRBV7-2 to TRBJ1-5; D ambiguous. This CDR3 is built from 13 residues. Looked up from germline, CDR1 is SGHTA and CDR2 is FQGNSA. V gave up 2 bases and J gave up 4 bases, with 6 bases separating them. Here the CDR3 DNA reads TGTACCAGCAGCTTATATCGGAATCAGCCCCAGCATTTT. Its protein is CTSSLYRNQPQHF.

This clonotype was seen repeatedly, ten times or more. V gene TRBV11-2 combines with J gene TRBJ2-7, with TRBD1 identical over 10 bases. From germline, CDR1 is SGHAT and CDR2 FQNNGV. J lost 3 bases, V lost 0 bases, and 2 bases had no gene match. The CDR3 consists of 15 residues. The chain's CDR3 is CASSLDWTGGYEQYF. As DNA, the CDR3 is TGTGCCAGCAGCTTAGACTGGACAGGGGGCTACGAGCAGTACTTC.

This clonotype was observed many times. The J gene is TRBJ2-2, the V gene TRBV10-3; 7 bases line up with TRBD1. The CDR3 has 13 amino acids. V shed 8 bases and J 2 bases; nucleotides not matched to a gene: 2. CDR1 is ENHRY and CDR2 is SYGVKD in the germline V gene. Written as DNA, the CDR3 is TGTGCCATCGGGACAGCTAACACCGGGGAGCTGTTTTTT. Protein sequence: CAIGTANTGELFF.

The chain carries TRBV5-6 and TRBJ1-1; D is perhaps TRBD1 (6 bases). Germline assignment: CDR1 SGHDT and CDR2 YYEEEE. V lost 3 bases, J lost 7 bases, and 13 bases lay in between. The CDR3 is 13 amino acids. CDR3 residues: CASSWTAVGEAFF. In nucleotides, the CDR3 is TGTGCCAGCAGCTGGACAGCAGTTGGTGAAGCTTTCTTT.

This clonotype was observed at least ten times. The rearrangement joins TRBV20-1 to TRBJ1-2; D is unclear. Trimming took off 0 bases at V and 6 bases at J, with 14 bases between the two ends. The V gene's germline CDR1 is DFQATT and CDR2 SNEGSKA (reference sequence). The CDR3 extends over 14 amino acids. For the CDR3, the DNA is TGCAGTGCTAGAGATTCCGCCCGCGGGGATGGCTACACCTTC. As protein: CSARDSARGDGYTF.

This clonotype was counted at least ten times. This chain links TRBV6-4 with TRBJ2-6; the D is unclear. The germline CDR1 and CDR2 sequences are MRHNA and SNTAGT. V was cut by 7 bases and J by 0 bases, with 22 bases left in between. The CDR3 is 19 residues long. The CDR3 nucleotides are TGTGCCAGCATCTCAACCGGCTGCAAATCCCACTCTGGGGCCAACGTCCTGACTTTC. This gives the protein CASISTGCKSHSGANVLTF.